The 28 T cell receptor beta chains reported below all come from one sample, sequenced in a study of blood T cell repertoires in COVID-19. Sequenced by immunoSEQ multiplex PCR; TCRdb stores in-frame clones only, minus some. This table holds 70,000 to 95,000 clones, more than 85% found once. What was sequenced was peripheral blood. These receptors came from a middle-aged man with COVID-19, enrolled during active disease.

The genes are TRBV30 and TRBJ2-2; D not certain. CDR3 length: 14 residues. Trimming removed 0 bases at V and 0 bases at J, with 5 bases between. Per the germline V gene, CDR1 is GTSNPN and CDR2 is SVGIG (reference sequence). The chain's CDR3 is CAWSVGPNTGELFF. In nucleotides, the CDR3 is TGTGCCTGGAGTGTCGGTCCGAACACCGGGGAGCTGTTTTTT. The full variable domain, completed using reference TRBV30 and TRBJ2-2, is SQTIHQWPATLVQPVGSPLSLECTVEGTSNPNLYWYRQAAGRGLQLLFYSVGIGQISSEVPQNLSASRPQDRQFILSSKKLLLSDSGFYLCAWSVGPNTGELFFGEGSRLTVL.

Comments on this clone: Other nucleotide sequences from this sample produce the same CDR3. The V and J genes are TRBV7-6 and TRBJ2-5; TRBD1 agrees at 11 bases. After removal of 5 bases from V and 4 bases from J, the junction contained 3 bases not matched to a gene. Germline CDR1 SGHVS, CDR2 FNYEAQ. The CDR3 spans 14 residues. Here the CDR3 reads CASSLGQGVETQYF. The DNA for the CDR3 is TGTGCCAGCAGCCTGGGACAGGGGGTAGAGACCCAGTACTTC.

J is TRBJ2-7 and V is TRBV5-4; tentatively, D is TRBD1 (6 bases). CDR3 length equals 16 residues. V lost 0 bases, J lost 2 bases, and 15 bases lay in between. Germline V gene lookup returns CDR1 SGHNT and CDR2 YYREEE (reference sequence). The CDR3 is CASSLAQGSRTYEQYF. CDR3 nucleotide sequence: TGTGCCAGCAGCTTGGCCCAGGGGAGTAGGACCTACGAGCAGTACTTC.

The chain carries TRBV18 and TRBJ2-7; D not resolved. The CDR3 length is 12 residues. Deletions cut 4 bases from V and 1 base from J, with 5 bases between. The germline gives CDR1 KGHSH, CDR2 LQKENI. CDR3 sequence (DNA): TGTGCCAGCTCACTCAGATCCTACGAGCAGTACTTC. As protein: CASSLRSYEQYF.

This chain uses TRBV7-2 with TRBJ2-7; D perhaps matches TRBD2 (6 bases). Trimming removed 5 bases from V and 5 bases from J, with 10 bases in between. The CDR3 extends over 12 amino acids. Per germline, CDR1 SGHTA and CDR2 FQGNSA. CDR3 nucleotide sequence: TGTGCCAGCAGCCCCCGGAGGGACGAGCAGTACTTC. Translation gives CASSPRRDEQYF. The full variable domain, completed using reference TRBV7-2 and TRBJ2-7, is GAGVSQSPSNKVTEKGKDVELRCDPISGHTALYWYRQSLGQGLEFLIYFQGNSAPDKSGLPSDRFSAERTGGSVSTLTIQRTQQEDSAVYLCASSPRRDEQYFGPGTRLTVT.

The CDR3 nucleotides read TGTGCCAGTAGTATTGCGGGGAGCTCCTACGAGCAGTACTTC. This translates into CASSIAGSSYEQYF. The V and J genes are TRBV19 and TRBJ2-7, with D perhaps matching TRBD2 (6 bases). Per the germline V gene, CDR1 is LNHDA and CDR2 is SQIVND (reference sequence). Between the trimmed V and J ends, which lost 3 bases and 0 bases, there was a span of 9 bases. This CDR3 contains 14 residues.

The rearrangement joins TRBV18 to TRBJ1-1; TRBD1 matches at 9 bases. Trimming removed 2 bases from V and 7 bases from J; junction bases left unmatched: 2. CDR3 size: 13 residues. CDR1 is KGHSH and CDR2 is LQKENI in the germline V gene. The DNA of the CDR3 is TGTGCCAGCTCACCAGGACAGGGGTATGAAGCTTTCTTT. Protein sequence: CASSPGQGYEAFF. The full variable domain, its missing parts supplied by reference TRBV18 and TRBJ1-1, is NAGVMQNPRHLVRRRGQEARLRCSPMKGHSHVYWYRQLPEEGLKFMVYLQKENIIDESGMPKERFSAEFPKEGPSILRIQQVVRGDSAAYFCASSPGQGYEAFFGQGTRLTVV.

The chain is built from TRBV7-8 and TRBJ2-3; 14 nucleotides align to TRBD2. The length of the CDR3 is 15 residues. V trimming: 4 bases; J trimming: 5 bases; junction bases outside the gene matches: 2. Germline V gene sequence: CDR1 SGHVS, CDR2 FQNEAQ. The CDR3 coding sequence is TGTGCCAGCAGCTCCGGGACTAGCGGGGGAGATACGCAGTATTTT. Amino acid sequence: CASSSGTSGGDTQYF.

The genes are TRBV5-4 and TRBJ2-3; maybe TRBD1 (6 bases). CDR3 length equals 15 residues. CDR1 and CDR2 (germline): SGHNT, YYREEE (reference sequence). Trimming shortened V by 4 bases and J by 4 bases, and 16 bases separated the two germline ends. CDR3 sequence reads: CASSRGRGGADTQYF. CDR3 sequence (DNA): TGTGCCAGCAGCCGGGGCAGGGGCGGAGCAGATACGCAGTATTTT. Using reference TRBV5-4 and TRBJ2-3 for the parts outside the CDR3, the full variable domain is ETGVTQSPTHLIKTRGQQVTLRCSSQSGHNTVSWYQQALGQGPQFIFQYYREEENGRGNFPPRFSGLQFPNYSSELNVNALELDDSALYLCASSRGRGGADTQYFGPGTRLTVL.

This chain connects TRBV6-5 to TRBJ1-2; D perhaps matches TRBD1 (5 bases). The CDR3 has 14 residues. V lost 2 bases and J lost 2, with 9 bases in between. The germline V gene encodes CDR1 MNHEY and CDR2 SVGAGI. The CDR3 bases are TGTGCCAGCAGTTACATCCCAGGGAACTATGGCTACACCTTC. This translates into CASSYIPGNYGYTF.

The chain is built from TRBV19 and TRBJ2-2; D perhaps matches TRBD2 (5 bases). Germline V gene data show CDR1 as LNHDA and CDR2 as SQIVND (reference sequence). Trimming cost V 7 bases and J 7 bases, with 19 bases left between them. There are 15 residues in the CDR3. In DNA, the CDR3 is TGTGCCAGTAACCTCTTGGGGAACAGCGGCGGGGAGCTGTTTTTT. This sequence encodes CASNLLGNSGGELFF.

The V gene is TRBV7-6, the J gene TRBJ1-1; D is undetermined. Germline assignment: CDR1 SGHVS and CDR2 FNYEAQ. Trimming cost V 1 base and J 1 base, with 10 bases left between them. The CDR3 spans 15 residues. The CDR3 nucleotides read TGTGCCAGCAGCTTAGGTCCATCCGGGAACACTGAAGCTTTCTTT. This codes for CASSLGPSGNTEAFF.

The chain is built from TRBV11-1 and TRBJ2-2; TRBD1 might be the D (5 bases). Germline V gene sequence: CDR1 SGHAT, CDR2 FQDESV (reference sequence). The CDR3 consists of 15 residues. The V and J ends lost 5 bases and 0 bases respectively, with 10 bases between them. This CDR3 reads CASSPGAANTGELFF. CDR3 DNA sequence: TGTGCCAGCAGCCCTGGGGCAGCGAACACCGGGGAGCTGTTTTTT. The variable domain in full, completed from reference TRBV11-1 and TRBJ2-2, reads EAEVAQSPRYKITEKSQAVAFWCDPISGHATLYWYRQILGQGPELLVQFQDESVVDDSQLPKDRFSAERLKGVDSTLKIQPAELGDSAMYLCASSPGAANTGELFFGEGSRLTVL.

The chain joins TRBV3-1 (or the pseudogene TRBV3-2) to TRBJ2-7, with 7 bases aligning to TRBD1. Germline V CDR1 and CDR2: LGHDT, YNNKEL (reference sequence). The V and J ends lost 3 bases and 7 bases, in that order; junction bases with no gene match: 9. The CDR3 sequence is 14 residues long. CDR3 sequence (DNA): TGTGCCAGCAGCCATGGTCCCTCCAGGGGGGAGCAGTACTTC. Its protein product is CASSHGPSRGEQYF.

The J gene is TRBJ2-1, the V gene TRBV5-1; the match to TRBD2 covers 9 bases. V shed 0 bases, J shed 10 bases, and the junction held 8 bases outside the gene matches. Germline-derived CDR1 and CDR2 are SGHRS and YFSETQ. CDR3 size: 15 residues. CDR3 DNA sequence: TGCGCCAGCAGCTTGGAAGGGCGGGAGGGCCAAGAGCAGTTCTTC. Translating gives CASSLEGREGQEQFF.

This clone was observed a single time. V gene TRBV5-1 combines with J gene TRBJ2-7, with 10 bases fitting TRBD1. Germline trimming cut 3 bases from V and 1 base from J; bases unmatched to any gene: 7. CDR1 is SGHRS, CDR2 YFSETQ, per germline. This CDR3 comprises 16 residues. CDR3 amino acids: CASSWGTGVRSYEQYF. The CDR3 nucleotides read TGCGCCAGCAGCTGGGGGACAGGGGTTAGGTCCTACGAGCAGTACTTC.

The gene calls are TRBV5-1 and TRBJ1-2, with D possibly being TRBD1 (5 bases). V dropped 3 bases and J dropped 0 bases, with 12 bases sitting between them. Per the germline V gene, CDR1 is SGHRS and CDR2 is YFSETQ. CDR3 size: 15 residues. CDR3 amino acids: CASSSTRVSNYGYTF. For the CDR3, the DNA is TGCGCCAGCAGCTCGACCAGGGTCTCTAACTATGGCTACACCTTC.

V and J are TRBV11-2 and TRBJ2-5; the D gene is possibly TRBD2 (6 bases). CDR3 length equals 17 residues. The V end was cut by 5 bases, the J end by 5 bases, with 24 bases between. CDR1 is SGHAT and CDR2 is FQNNGV in the germline V gene. The DNA for the CDR3 is TGTGCCAGCAGCACTATGGCGGGGCCTTTAGTAAAGGAGACCCAGTACTTC. The encoded protein is CASSTMAGPLVKETQYF. The whole variable domain, remainder taken from reference TRBV11-2 and TRBJ2-5, is EAGVAQSPRYKIIEKRQSVAFWCNPISGHATLYWYQQILGQGPKLLIQFQNNGVVDDSQLPKDRFSAERLKGVDSTLKIQPAKLEDSAVYLCASSTMAGPLVKETQYFGPGTRLLVL.

The chain recombines TRBV5-4 with TRBJ2-5, with 9 bases lining up with TRBD1. CDR3 length: 16 residues. V dropped 3 bases and J dropped 5; count of bases not matched to a gene: 11. The germline V gene has CDR1 SGHNT and CDR2 YYREEE (reference sequence). The CDR3: CASSSLKQGAGETQYF. The DNA for the CDR3 is TGTGCCAGCAGCTCTCTAAAACAGGGGGCCGGGGAGACCCAGTACTTC. Full variable domain (remainder filled in from reference TRBV5-4 and TRBJ2-5): ETGVTQSPTHLIKTRGQQVTLRCSSQSGHNTVSWYQQALGQGPQFIFQYYREEENGRGNFPPRFSGLQFPNYSSELNVNALELDDSALYLCASSSLKQGAGETQYFGPGTRLLVL.

The V gene is TRBV19, the J gene TRBJ2-6, with D perhaps matching TRBD1 (6 bases). The CDR3 runs 15 residues. Germline CDR1 reads LNHDA; CDR2 reads SQIVND (reference sequence). V was clipped by 6 bases and J by 4 bases, with 13 bases between them. The CDR3 DNA sequence: TGTGCCAGTAGCCTACAGGGACCCGGGGCCAACGTCCTGACTTTC. Translation: CASSLQGPGANVLTF.

V usage is TRBV11-2 and J usage is TRBJ1-3, with D tentatively TRBD1 (6 bases). The CDR3 covers 15 residues. The ends were cut back, 4 bases at V and 2 bases at J, with 12 bases in the middle. Germline values: CDR1 SGHAT, CDR2 FQNNGV. The CDR3 region has the DNA TGTGCCAGCAGCTCGGGGGGGGCGCCTGGAAACACCATATATTTT. Protein sequence: CASSSGGAPGNTIYF.

This clone was counted a single time. The rearrangement links TRBV13 to TRBJ2-1; 9 bases fit TRBD1. J gave up 4 bases and V 5 bases, and 6 bases lay outside the gene matches. Germline values: CDR1 PRHDT, CDR2 FYEKMQ (reference sequence). The CDR3 consists of 15 residues. As DNA, the CDR3 is TGTGCCAGCAGCGACCGACAGGGGGGATACAATGAGCAGTTCTTC. Its protein product is CASSDRQGGYNEQFF.

This clone was counted between two and nine times. The gene calls are TRBV6-5 and TRBJ2-1, with 10 bases that match TRBD2. With 6 bases clipped from V and 3 bases from J, the junction kept 5 bases outside the gene matches. The germline CDR1 and CDR2 sequences are MNHEY and SVGAGI. The CDR3 length is 15 residues. CDR3 amino acids: CASSTSGNIYNEQFF. CDR3 DNA sequence: TGTGCCAGCAGCACTAGCGGGAATATCTACAATGAGCAGTTCTTC.

The chain employs TRBV11-2 and TRBJ2-3; D gene unclear. V lost 4 bases and J lost 4, with 9 bases in between. The CDR3 covers 13 residues. Germline-derived CDR1 and CDR2 are SGHAT and FQNNGV. CDR3 sequence (DNA): TGTGCCAGCAGCTCCTATCCCCCAGATACGCAGTATTTT. This translates into CASSSYPPDTQYF. Combining the CDR3 with reference TRBV11-2 and TRBJ2-3 gives the whole variable domain EAGVAQSPRYKIIEKRQSVAFWCNPISGHATLYWYQQILGQGPKLLIQFQNNGVVDDSQLPKDRFSAERLKGVDSTLKIQPAKLEDSAVYLCASSSYPPDTQYFGPGTRLTVL.

The rearrangement joins TRBV7-3 to TRBJ2-7; 10 bases are a match to TRBD2. V lost 4 bases to trimming and J lost 3 bases; unmatched junction nucleotides: 3. Germline V gene lookup returns CDR1 SGHTA and CDR2 FQGTGA. The CDR3 sequence is 14 residues long. CDR3 protein: CASSSSGGDYEQYF. CDR3 DNA sequence: TGTGCCAGCAGCTCTAGCGGGGGAGACTACGAGCAGTACTTC.

The chain combines TRBV29-1 with TRBJ1-1; 7 bases line up with TRBD1. Per germline, CDR1 SQVTM and CDR2 ANQGSEA. Trimming cost V 8 bases and J 0 bases; bases outside gene matches: 6. The CDR3 runs to 13 residues. CDR3 sequence: CSSTGQMNTEAFF. The DNA of the CDR3 is TGCAGCTCTACGGGACAGATGAACACTGAAGCTTTCTTT. The variable domain in full, with the rest retrieved from reference TRBV29-1 and TRBJ1-1, is SAVISQKPSRDICQRGTSLTIQCQVDSQVTMMFWYRQQPGQSLTLIATANQGSEATYESGFVIDKFPISRPNLTFSTLTVSNMSPEDSSIYLCSSTGQMNTEAFFGQGTRLTVV.

CDR3 loop: CASSLADSQETQYF. The CDR3 nucleotides are TGCGCCAGCAGCTTGGCGGACAGCCAAGAGACCCAGTACTTC. The rearrangement links TRBV5-1 to TRBJ2-5; perhaps TRBD1 as D (6 bases). The germline V and J ends were trimmed by 0 bases and 1 base, with 7 bases remaining between them. The CDR3 runs 14 residues. Germline CDR1 and CDR2: SGHRS and YFSETQ.

The DNA for the CDR3 is TGTGCCAGCTCACCACAGGAGACAGGGGGCACTGAAGCTTTCTTT. Translation gives CASSPQETGGTEAFF. The chain employs TRBV18 and TRBJ1-1; TRBD1 aligns across 9 bases. The CDR3 is 15 amino acids. The germline gives CDR1 KGHSH, CDR2 LQKENI. J gave up 4 bases and V 1 base, and 4 bases lay outside the gene matches.